A single sample gave rise to the 15 T cell receptor beta chains below, sequenced in a study of shared clonotypes between healthy human individuals. TCRdb keeps only in-frame clones here, not all; method: immunoSEQ multiplex PCR. The sample includes approximately 2.5 million clones, just over 90% of them seen just once. The source material was naive CD4+ T cells sorted from blood. Subset of the sample: CD45RA+ positively selected. The receptors come from a man between 18 and 35 years old in good health.

CDR3 loop: CASSEGGGTYTQYF. DNA of the CDR3: TGTGCCAGCAGTGAAGGGGGGGGCACCTATACGCAGTATTTT. This chain joins TRBV2 and TRBJ2-3, with D perhaps TRBD2 (7 bases). This CDR3 has 14 amino acids. Germline V lookup: CDR1 SNHLY, CDR2 FYNNEI. The germline V and J ends were trimmed by 1 base and 7 bases, with 12 bases remaining between them.

J is TRBJ2-2 and V is TRBV4-2, with D perhaps matching TRBD2 (5 bases). CDR3 length: 15 residues. V was trimmed by 0 bases and J by 4 bases, leaving 9 bases between them. Germline V lookup: CDR1 LGHNA, CDR2 YNFKEQ. CDR3 sequence: CASSQDGLLTGELFF. The DNA for the CDR3 is TGTGCCAGCAGCCAAGACGGACTCCTCACCGGGGAGCTGTTTTTT.

On this clone itself: This sample includes further DNA sequences coding for the same CDR3. The chain links TRBV5-1 to TRBJ2-5; TRBD1 matches 11 bases. The CDR3 has 14 residues. The germline V gene has CDR1 SGHRS and CDR2 YFSETQ. V was clipped by 3 bases and J by 5 bases; unmatched bases: 3. Here the CDR3 reads CASSSGTGGETQYF. CDR3 sequence (DNA): TGCGCCAGCAGCTCAGGGACAGGGGGGGAGACCCAGTACTTC.

In this sample, this clone turned up once. The V call is TRBV2, the J call TRBJ2-7; maybe TRBD2 (7 bases). There are 15 residues in the CDR3. Between the trimmed V and J ends, which lost 6 bases and 2 bases, there was a span of 17 bases. Germline CDR1 and CDR2: SNHLY and FYNNEI. CDR3 amino acids: CASRGGGTRTYEQYF. DNA for the CDR3: TGTGCCAGCAGGGGGGGAGGGACACGGACCTACGAGCAGTACTTC.

Points on this clone: This specimen includes other DNA sequences encoding the same CDR3. The chain has TRBV18 and TRBJ1-2; weak D call: TRBD1 (5 bases). Germline V lookup: CDR1 KGHSH, CDR2 LQKENI. The CDR3 runs 14 residues. V was shortened by 6 bases and J by 1 base, with 12 bases between the two germline ends. In DNA, the CDR3 is TGTGCCAGCTCCCCCTCGACAGATAACTATGGCTACACCTTC. This sequence encodes CASSPSTDNYGYTF.

Remarks on this clone: This same CDR3 is encoded by further DNA sequences in the sample. The chain employs TRBV10-3 and TRBJ2-7, with 11 bases matching TRBD2. The CDR3 extends over 13 amino acids. V shed 6 bases and J 6 bases; nucleotides not matched to a gene: 4. Germline loops: CDR1 ENHRY, CDR2 SYGVKD. Here the CDR3 reads CAIRLAGAGEQYF. The DNA for the CDR3 is TGTGCCATCAGACTAGCGGGGGCTGGCGAGCAGTACTTC.

V gene TRBV27 combines with J gene TRBJ2-7; 9 positions match TRBD1. Germline loops: CDR1 MNHEY, CDR2 SMNVEV (reference sequence). After removal of 6 bases from V and 3 bases from J, the junction contained 9 bases not matched to a gene. The CDR3 length is 15 residues. The CDR3 is CASSVSGTGLYEQYF. The CDR3 DNA is TGTGCCAGCAGCGTATCCGGGACAGGGCTCTACGAGCAGTACTTC.

V gene TRBV28 combines with J gene TRBJ2-1; D gene unclear. Trimming pared 7 bases from V and 3 bases from J, leaving 4 bases between. The CDR3 has 11 amino acids. Germline lookup yields CDR1 MDHEN and CDR2 SYDVKM. CDR3 in DNA: TGTGCCAGCAAGGACTACAATGAGCAGTTCTTC. Protein: CASKDYNEQFF.

This clone was detected only once. The chain recombines TRBV7-2 with TRBJ2-3, with D hard to call. Germline lookup yields CDR1 SGHTA and CDR2 FQGNSA. V was clipped by 1 base and J by 6 bases, with 8 bases between them. The CDR3 sequence is 13 residues long. The DNA for the CDR3 is TGTGCCAGCAGCTTAGACCATAGCGATACGCAGTATTTT. Amino acid sequence: CASSLDHSDTQYF.

The table lists this clone with a count of one. V usage is TRBV2 and J usage is TRBJ1-1; maybe TRBD1 (5 bases). V lost 6 bases and J 3 bases, leaving 17 bases between the germline ends. Germline V gene data show CDR1 as SNHLY and CDR2 as FYNNEI. CDR3 size: 15 residues. The CDR3 bases are TGTGCCAGCAGCTCGGAGACCCTCAGGGACACTGAAGCTTTCTTT. Translation: CASSSETLRDTEAFF. Based on the CDR3 plus reference TRBV2 and TRBJ1-1, the full variable domain is EPEVTQTPSHQVTQMGQEVILRCVPISNHLYFYWYRQILGQKVEFLVSFYNNEISEKSEIFDDQFSVERPDGSNFTLKIRSTKLEDSAMYFCASSSETLRDTEAFFGQGTRLTVV.

This rearrangement joins TRBV10-2 to TRBJ2-3; 9 bases agree with TRBD1. The CDR3 loop spans 13 amino acids. V lost 5 bases to trimming and J lost 5 bases; unmatched junction nucleotides: 2. The germline gives CDR1 WSHSY, CDR2 SAAADI. CDR3 bases: TGCGCCAGCAGTCAGACAGGGGGAGATACGCAGTATTTT. This translates into CASSQTGGDTQYF.

J is TRBJ1-4 and V is TRBV5-1; 7 bases agree with TRBD1. The CDR3 loop spans 16 amino acids. After removal of 5 bases from V and 0 bases from J, the junction contained 7 bases not matched to a gene. Looked up from germline, CDR1 is SGHRS and CDR2 is YFSETQ. The CDR3 sequence: CASSLWTGPTNEKLFF. Here the CDR3 DNA reads TGCGCCAGCAGTTTGTGGACAGGTCCAACTAATGAAAAACTGTTTTTT. Drawing the rest from reference TRBV5-1 and TRBJ1-4, the complete variable domain is KAGVTQTPRYLIKTRGQQVTLSCSPISGHRSVSWYQQTPGQGLQFLFEYFSETQRNKGNFPGRFSGRQFSNSRSEMNVSTLELGDSALYLCASSLWTGPTNEKLFFGSGTQLSVL.

This clone was seen a few times. Distinct nucleotide sequences in the sample also encode this CDR3. The chain joins TRBV18 to TRBJ1-6; 9 bases are a match to TRBD1. V lost 4 bases and J lost 13; bases outside the gene matches: 5. The CDR3 is 13 residues long. From germline, CDR1 is KGHSH and CDR2 LQKENI. CDR3 residues: CASSQDRGAPLHF. The DNA of the CDR3 is TGTGCCAGCTCACAGGACAGGGGAGCGCCCCTCCACTTT.

As DNA, the CDR3 is TGTGCCAGCAGCGCGGCCTTGGGTTTTAATCAGCCCCAGCATTTT. Amino acid sequence: CASSAALGFNQPQHF. The chain links TRBV5-4 to TRBJ1-5; D uncertain. This CDR3 contains 15 residues. Germline CDR1 reads SGHNT; CDR2 reads YYREEE (reference sequence). Trimming pared 4 bases from V and 4 bases from J, leaving 15 bases between.

This clone was found a few times. Other DNA sequences from this sample encode an identical CDR3 as well. V usage is TRBV18 and J usage is TRBJ2-5; D is unclear. V lost 3 bases, J lost 5 bases, and 7 bases lay in between. The CDR3 runs 12 residues. Germline-derived CDR1 and CDR2 are KGHSH and LQKENI. DNA for the CDR3: TGTGCCAGCTCACCCCTCAGGGAGACCCAGTACTTC. Its translation: CASSPLRETQYF.